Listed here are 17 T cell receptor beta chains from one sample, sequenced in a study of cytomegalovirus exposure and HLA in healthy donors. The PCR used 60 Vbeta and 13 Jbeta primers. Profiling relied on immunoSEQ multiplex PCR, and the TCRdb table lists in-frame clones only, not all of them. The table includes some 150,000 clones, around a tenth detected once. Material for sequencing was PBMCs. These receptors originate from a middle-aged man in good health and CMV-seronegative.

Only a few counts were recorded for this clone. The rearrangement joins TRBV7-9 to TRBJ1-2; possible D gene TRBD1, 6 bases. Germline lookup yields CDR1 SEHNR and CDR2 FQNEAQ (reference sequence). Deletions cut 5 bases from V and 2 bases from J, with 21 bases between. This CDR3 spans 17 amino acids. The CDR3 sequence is CASSAQHGTSGNYGYTF. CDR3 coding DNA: TGTGCCAGCAGCGCGCAACACGGGACATCTGGCAACTATGGCTACACCTTC.

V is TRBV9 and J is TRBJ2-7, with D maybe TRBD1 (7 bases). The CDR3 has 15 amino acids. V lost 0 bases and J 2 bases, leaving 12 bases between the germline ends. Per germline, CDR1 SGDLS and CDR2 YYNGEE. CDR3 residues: CASSVGQGEAYEQYF. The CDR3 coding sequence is TGTGCCAGCAGCGTAGGCCAGGGGGAGGCCTACGAGCAGTACTTC. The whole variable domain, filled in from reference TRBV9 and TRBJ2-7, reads DSGVTQTPKHLITATGQRVTLRCSPRSGDLSVYWYQQSLDQGLQFLIQYYNGEERAKGNILERFSAQQFPDLHSELNLSSLELGDSALYFCASSVGQGEAYEQYFGPGTRLTVT.

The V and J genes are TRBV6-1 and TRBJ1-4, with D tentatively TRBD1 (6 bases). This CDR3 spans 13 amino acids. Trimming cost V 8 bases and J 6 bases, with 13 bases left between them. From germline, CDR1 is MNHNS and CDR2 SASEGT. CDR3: CASGQGRDEKLFF. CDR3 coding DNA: TGTGCCAGCGGCCAGGGGAGGGATGAAAAACTGTTTTTT.

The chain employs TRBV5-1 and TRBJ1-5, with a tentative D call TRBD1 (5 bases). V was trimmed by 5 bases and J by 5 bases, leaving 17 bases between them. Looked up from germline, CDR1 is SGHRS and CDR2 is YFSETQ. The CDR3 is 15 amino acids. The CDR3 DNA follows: TGCGCCAGCAGGCCTGGGACTGAGGCCTATCAGCCCCAGCATTTT. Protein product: CASRPGTEAYQPQHF.

CDR3 bases: TGTGCCAGCTGGGACAGGGGCCCAGATACGCAGTATTTT. It yields the protein CASWDRGPDTQYF. V gene TRBV27 combines with J gene TRBJ2-3; 10 bases are shared with TRBD1. This CDR3 contains 13 residues. The germline V gene has CDR1 MNHEY and CDR2 SMNVEV (reference sequence). With 8 bases clipped from V and 4 bases from J, the junction kept 3 bases outside the gene matches.

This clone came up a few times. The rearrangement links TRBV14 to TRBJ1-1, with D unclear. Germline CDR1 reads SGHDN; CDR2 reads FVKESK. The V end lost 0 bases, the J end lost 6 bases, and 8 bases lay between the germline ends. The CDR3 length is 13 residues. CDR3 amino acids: CASSQDLRAEAFF. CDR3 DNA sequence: TGTGCCAGCAGCCAAGACTTGAGAGCTGAAGCTTTCTTT.

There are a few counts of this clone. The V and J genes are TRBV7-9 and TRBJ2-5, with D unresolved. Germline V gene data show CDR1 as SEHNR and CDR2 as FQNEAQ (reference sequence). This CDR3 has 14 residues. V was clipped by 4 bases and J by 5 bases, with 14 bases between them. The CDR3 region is CASSWAQNRETQYF. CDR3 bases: TGTGCCAGCAGCTGGGCCCAAAACCGGGAGACCCAGTACTTC. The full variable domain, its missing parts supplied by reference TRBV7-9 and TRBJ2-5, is DTGVSQNPRHKITKRGQNVTFRCDPISEHNRLYWYRQTLGQGPEFLTYFQNEAQLEKSRLLSDRFSAERPKGSFSTLEIQRTEQGDSAMYLCASSWAQNRETQYFGPGTRLLVL.

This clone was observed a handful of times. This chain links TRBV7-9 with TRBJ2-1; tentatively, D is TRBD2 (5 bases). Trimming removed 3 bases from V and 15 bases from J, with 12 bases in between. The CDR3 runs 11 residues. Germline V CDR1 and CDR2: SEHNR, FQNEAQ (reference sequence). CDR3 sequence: CASSFLGLAFF. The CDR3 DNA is TGTGCCAGCAGCTTCCTCGGACTCGCGTTCTTC. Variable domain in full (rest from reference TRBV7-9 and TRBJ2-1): DTGVSQNPRHKITKRGQNVTFRCDPISEHNRLYWYRQTLGQGPEFLTYFQNEAQLEKSRLLSDRFSAERPKGSFSTLEIQRTEQGDSAMYLCASSFLGLAFFGPGTRLTVL.

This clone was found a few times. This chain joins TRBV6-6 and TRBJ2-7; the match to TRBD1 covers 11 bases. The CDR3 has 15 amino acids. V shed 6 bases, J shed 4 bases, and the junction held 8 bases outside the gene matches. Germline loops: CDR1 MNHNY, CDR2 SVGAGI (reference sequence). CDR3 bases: TGTGCCAGCAGCCGGGGACAGGGGGAGGCATACGAGCAGTACTTC. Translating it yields CASSRGQGEAYEQYF.

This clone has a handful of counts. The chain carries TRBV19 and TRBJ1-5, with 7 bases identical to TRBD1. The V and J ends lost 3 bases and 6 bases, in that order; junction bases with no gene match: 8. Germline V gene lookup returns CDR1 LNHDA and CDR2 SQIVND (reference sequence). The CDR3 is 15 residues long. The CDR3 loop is CASSIRQGGGQPQHF. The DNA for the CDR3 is TGTGCCAGTAGTATTAGACAGGGAGGCGGTCAGCCCCAGCATTTT. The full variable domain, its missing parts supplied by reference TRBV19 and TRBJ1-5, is DGGITQSPKYLFRKEGQNVTLSCEQNLNHDAMYWYRQDPGQGLRLIYYSQIVNDFQKGDIAEGYSVSREKKESFPLTVTSAQKNPTAFYLCASSIRQGGGQPQHFGDGTRLSIL.

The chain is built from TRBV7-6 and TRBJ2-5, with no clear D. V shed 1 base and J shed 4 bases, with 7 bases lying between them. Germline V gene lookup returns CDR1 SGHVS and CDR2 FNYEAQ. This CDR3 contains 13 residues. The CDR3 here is CASSLGHRETQYF. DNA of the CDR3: TGTGCCAGCAGCTTAGGACATCGAGAGACCCAGTACTTC. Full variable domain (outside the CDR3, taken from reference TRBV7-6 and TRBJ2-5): GAGVSQSPRYKVTKRGQDVALRCDPISGHVSLYWYRQALGQGPEFLTYFNYEAQQDKSGLPNDRFSAERPEGSISTLTIQRTEQRDSAMYRCASSLGHRETQYFGPGTRLLVL.

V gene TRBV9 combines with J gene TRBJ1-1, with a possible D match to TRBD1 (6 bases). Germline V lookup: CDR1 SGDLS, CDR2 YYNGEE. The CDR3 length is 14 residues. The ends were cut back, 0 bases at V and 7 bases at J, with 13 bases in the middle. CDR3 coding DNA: TGTGCCAGCAGCGTAGGGGCAGGGGTTGGTGAAGCTTTCTTT. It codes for CASSVGAGVGEAFF.

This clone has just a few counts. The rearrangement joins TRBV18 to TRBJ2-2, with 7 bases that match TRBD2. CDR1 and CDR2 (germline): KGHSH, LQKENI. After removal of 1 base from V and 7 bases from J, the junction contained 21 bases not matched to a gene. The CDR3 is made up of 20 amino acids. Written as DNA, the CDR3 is TGTGCCAGCTCACCACACCAACTACTAGCCTCGCGGGAGTTGGTCGGGGAGCTGTTTTTT. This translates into CASSPHQLLASRELVGELFF.

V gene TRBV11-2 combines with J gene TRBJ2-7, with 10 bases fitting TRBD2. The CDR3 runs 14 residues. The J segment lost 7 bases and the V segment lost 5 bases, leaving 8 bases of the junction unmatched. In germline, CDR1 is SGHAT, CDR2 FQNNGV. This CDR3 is CASSLQQREGEQYF. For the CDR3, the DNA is TGTGCCAGCAGCCTTCAACAGCGGGAGGGGGAGCAGTACTTC.

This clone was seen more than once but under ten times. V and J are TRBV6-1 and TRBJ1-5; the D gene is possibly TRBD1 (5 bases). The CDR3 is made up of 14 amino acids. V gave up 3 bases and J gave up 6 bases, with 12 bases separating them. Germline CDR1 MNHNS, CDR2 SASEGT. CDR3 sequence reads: CASSESLQGQPQHF. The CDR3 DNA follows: TGTGCCAGCAGTGAGTCCCTGCAGGGTCAGCCCCAGCATTTT.

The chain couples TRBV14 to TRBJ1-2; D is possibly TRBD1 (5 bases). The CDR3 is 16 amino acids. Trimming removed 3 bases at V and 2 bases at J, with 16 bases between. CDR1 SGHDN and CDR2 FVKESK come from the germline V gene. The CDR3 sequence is CASSQGPGTFNYGYTF. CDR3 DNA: TGTGCCAGCAGCCAGGGCCCCGGGACTTTCAACTATGGCTACACCTTC.

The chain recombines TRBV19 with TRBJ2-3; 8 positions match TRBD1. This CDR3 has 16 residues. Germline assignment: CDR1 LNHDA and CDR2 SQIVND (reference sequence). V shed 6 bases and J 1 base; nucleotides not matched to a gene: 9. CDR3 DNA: TGTGCCAGTAGGATCCAGGACAGGGTCGGCACAGATACGCAGTATTTT. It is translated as CASRIQDRVGTDTQYF.